Sequencing of this T cell receptor (beta chain) was carried out in a study of vaccination and CD4 T cells after COVID-19. With the Oncomine TCR Beta short-read assay, DNA from cultured CD4+ T cells was sequenced. TCRdb processed the PCR reads anew with MiXCR; each CDR3 protein has one entry. This sample yields 25,000 to 30,000 distinct CDR3 sequences, of which about 50% are seen a single time; 28% belongs to the top ten. This clonotype was picked up one time. The antigen remains unidentified. The ends were cut back, 1 base at V and 2 bases at J, with 8 bases in the middle. CDR1 LGHDT and CDR2 YNNKEL come from the germline V gene (reference sequence). This CDR3 is 14 amino acids long. Treatment noted: roughly ten-day PBMC culture with coronavirus spike peptide pools or control peptides (ViraFEST assay).

The clonotype comes from a human donor who received a COVID-19 vaccine. The specimen was CD4+ T cells from blood, cultured in vitro, collected before SARS-CoV-2 vaccination. The chain recombines TRBV3-1 with TRBJ2-5; no clear D. CDR3 amino acids: CASSQGVEQETQYF. CDR3 nucleotide sequence: TGTGCCAGCAGCCAAGGCGTTGAGCAAGAGACCCAGTACTTC.